This T cell receptor beta chain stems from a study of cytomegalovirus exposure and HLA in healthy donors. Findings of the study overall: Further analysis was carried out later, and it showed several of the most significant clusters appearing linked to common viral pathogens.

It was with 60 Vbeta and 13 Jbeta primers that the PCR ran. Assay used: immunoSEQ multiplex PCR; TCRdb lists only in-frame clones, some missing. Of 70,000 or so clones in the sample, 86% were seen once. Germline-derived CDR1 and CDR2 are LNHDA and SQIVND (reference sequence). There are 12 residues in the CDR3. J gave up 8 bases and V 5 bases, and 4 bases lay outside the gene matches. Of note for this clone: Its antigen remains unknown.

The sequencing sample was made of PBMCs. This sequence was found in a woman in her twenties or thirties in good health and CMV-seronegative. The J gene is TRBJ1-2, the V gene TRBV19; 8 bases agree with TRBD1. CDR3 sequence: CASSPDRAGYTF. The CDR3 bases are TGTGCCAGTAGTCCGGACAGGGCAGGCTACACCTTC.